In this sample, the clone carrying this TCR beta chain turned up many times. The antigen is not known. TCR beta CDR3 sequences were amplified from RNA transcripts. An initial round of RT-PCR targeting the TCR CDR3 relied on the HTBI primer set. TCRdb processed the multiplex PCR reads anew with MiXCR; each CDR3 protein has one entry. Here the sample spans more than 500,000 distinct CDR3 sequences, approximately 14% being singletons. These data belong to a study of T cells in Graves' hyperthyroidism and ophthalmopathy. Study-wide findings and caveats: Most expanded thyroid clonotypes above 0.001 also appeared in blood.

The sample comprised blood. The sequence derives from a woman aged 40 to 55 with Graves' hyperthyroidism.

The CDR3 region has the DNA TGCAGTGCTGGGGACAGGGGCTATGGCTACACCTTC. The encoded protein is CSAGDRGYGYTF. The chain uses TRBV20-1 and TRBJ1-2; 10 nucleotides match TRBD1. The germline CDR1 and CDR2 sequences are DFQATT and SNEGSKA (reference sequence). The CDR3 sequence is 12 residues long. The V gene end was trimmed by 5 bases and the J gene end by 4 bases; junction bases not matched to a gene: 1.